Below are 3 T cell receptor beta chains sequenced from a single sample in a study of shared clonotypes between healthy human individuals (TCRdb year 2020). Library generation was performed with the immunoSEQ multiplex PCR assay. The immuneACCESS repertoire file appears here via TCRdb, limited to in-frame rearrangements. These files lack a portion of the clones; in checked studies, under half of the deficit traces to unresolved V genes, and the cause of the others is not known. The sample table contains about 2.4 million clones; only one count was recorded for under 95% of them. About 0.38% of the sample goes to the ten largest clones. The sample taken for sequencing was naive CD4+ T cells from PBMCs. The sample's cell subset or site label is to be understood as: CD45RA+ positively selected. Every receptor here comes from a man between 18 and 35 years old in good health. Some clones in this sample may be carry-over from other donors' samples.

Only one count was recorded for this clone. The chain uses TRBV5-4 and TRBJ2-3, with D possibly TRBD2 on 6 matching bases. Per germline, CDR1 SGHNT and CDR2 YYREEE (reference sequence). The V and J ends lost 2 bases and 1 base respectively, with 14 bases between them. The CDR3 runs to 16 residues. CDR3 DNA sequence: TGTGCCAGCAGCTTATCCGCGGGACTCGGCACAGATACGCAGTATTTT. It encodes CASSLSAGLGTDTQYF.

The chain is built from TRBV28 and TRBJ1-3; D is uncertain. This CDR3 has 14 amino acids. V was trimmed by 5 bases and J by 0 bases, leaving 8 bases between them. The germline CDR1 and CDR2 sequences are MDHEN and SYDVKM. The DNA for the CDR3 is TGTGCCAGCAGTCCTCACGGCTCTGGAAACACCATATATTTT. Its translation is CASSPHGSGNTIYF.

This chain joins TRBV6-5 and TRBJ2-7, with D possibly being TRBD1 (6 bases). The CDR3 consists of 14 residues. CDR1 and CDR2 from the germline V gene are MNHEY and SVGAGI. DNA for the CDR3: TGTGCGACCCATAGAGCTGGGGGCTTGAACGAGCAGTACTTC. This translates into CATHRAGGLNEQYF.